One and the same sample provided the 28 T cell receptor beta chains below, sequenced in a study of blood T cell repertoires in COVID-19. Sequencing used immunoSEQ multiplex PCR; TCRdb keeps in-frame clones, though not all of them. The repertoire holds over 35,000 clones, around 80% seen once, with roughly 2% in the top ten. The sequenced sample was peripheral blood. These TCRs come from a man between 60 and 75 years old with active COVID-19.

V and J are TRBV9 and TRBJ2-1; tentative D call: TRBD2 (5 bases). Germline V gene sequence: CDR1 SGDLS, CDR2 YYNGEE. CDR3 length: 14 amino acids. Trimming removed 3 bases at V and 7 bases at J, with 14 bases between. CDR3 bases: TGTGCCAGCAGCGCCCGGGAATTCGAGAATGAGCAGTTCTTC. Amino acids: CASSAREFENEQFF.

V and J are TRBV7-9 and TRBJ2-7, with 7 bases that match TRBD2. The length of the CDR3 is 15 residues. Germline CDR1 SEHNR, CDR2 FQNEAQ (reference sequence). V was clipped by 3 bases and J by 2 bases; unmatched bases: 7. The chain's CDR3 is CASSFLREGTYEQYF. The CDR3 nucleotides read TGTGCCAGCAGCTTTTTAAGGGAGGGGACCTACGAGCAGTACTTC.

The V call is TRBV19, the J call TRBJ2-1, with a possible D match to TRBD2 (6 bases). In germline, CDR1 is LNHDA, CDR2 SQIVND (reference sequence). The CDR3 has 15 amino acids. The ends were cut back, 6 bases at V and 0 bases at J, with 12 bases in the middle. The CDR3 loop reads CASSPGGSSYNEQFF. CDR3 sequence (DNA): TGTGCCAGTAGCCCCGGAGGGAGCTCCTACAATGAGCAGTTCTTC.

The gene calls are TRBV10-2 and TRBJ2-6, with TRBD1 identical over 7 bases. This CDR3 has 15 amino acids. With 8 bases clipped from V and 0 bases from J, the junction kept 4 bases outside the gene matches. Germline-derived CDR1 and CDR2 are WSHSY and SAAADI. CDR3 in amino acids: CASRTGTSGANVLTF. The CDR3 coding sequence is TGCGCCAGCCGGACAGGCACCTCTGGGGCCAACGTCCTGACTTTC.

The CDR3 DNA is TGCGCCAGCAGCCAAGAATACAGGGGGCTTGGGGCCAACGTCCTGACTTTC. The encoded protein is CASSQEYRGLGANVLTF. V usage is TRBV4-3 and J usage is TRBJ2-6; 9 bases line up with TRBD1. The length of the CDR3 is 17 residues. Trimming took 0 bases from V and 3 from J; bases not matched to a gene: 3. Looked up from germline, CDR1 is LGHNA and CDR2 is YSLEER.

V gene TRBV5-6 combines with J gene TRBJ1-1; no clear D gene. V dropped 3 bases and J dropped 8 bases, with 11 bases sitting between them. The CDR3 has 12 residues. From germline, CDR1 is SGHDT and CDR2 YYEEEE. CDR3 region: CASSWVTGEAFF. The CDR3 bases are TGTGCCAGCAGCTGGGTGACGGGGGAAGCTTTCTTT.

The J gene is TRBJ1-2, the V gene TRBV19; TRBD1 matches 7 bases. The CDR3 extends over 15 amino acids. Looked up from germline, CDR1 is LNHDA and CDR2 is SQIVND (reference sequence). The V segment lost 3 bases and the J segment 5 bases; nucleotides outside the gene matches: 9. The CDR3 nucleotides are TGTGCCAGTAGTATCAGCACAGGGGTGGGATATGGCTACACCTTC. Translation: CASSISTGVGYGYTF. The full variable domain, in which reference TRBV19 and TRBJ1-2 provide the parts outside the CDR3, is DGGITQSPKYLFRKEGQNVTLSCEQNLNHDAMYWYRQDPGQGLRLIYYSQIVNDFQKGDIAEGYSVSREKKESFPLTVTSAQKNPTAFYLCASSISTGVGYGYTFGSGTRLTVV.

This rearrangement joins TRBV7-3 to TRBJ1-3; 7 nucleotides agree with TRBD1. This CDR3 has 15 residues. The V gene end was trimmed by 3 bases and the J gene end by 2 bases; junction bases not matched to a gene: 4. CDR1 and CDR2 (germline): SGHTA, FQGTGA. The DNA of the CDR3 is TGTGCCAGCAGCTTGGAGGGGACAGCTGGAAACACCATATATTTT. This gives the protein CASSLEGTAGNTIYF.

The chain links TRBV7-2 to TRBJ1-5; 10 nucleotides agree with TRBD1. The CDR3 length is 15 residues. CDR1 is SGHTA, CDR2 FQGNSA, per germline. V was pared by 4 bases and J by 1 base, with 1 base of the junction left unmatched. DNA for the CDR3: TGTGCCAGCAGCTCGGGACAGGGGAGCAATCAGCCCCAGCATTTT. This encodes CASSSGQGSNQPQHF.

This sequence joins TRBV10-3 and TRBJ1-4; D not certain. CDR3 length: 14 residues. The V end lost 4 bases, the J end lost 7 bases, and 13 bases lay between the germline ends. Germline V gene data show CDR1 as ENHRY and CDR2 as SYGVKD. The DNA for the CDR3 is TGTGCCATCAGTGGTGGAGGTAGCGGTGAAAAACTGTTTTTT. Translating it yields CAISGGGSGEKLFF.

V and J are TRBV5-4 and TRBJ2-5, with 7 bases aligning to TRBD1. CDR1 and CDR2 (germline): SGHNT, YYREEE (reference sequence). The V segment lost 3 bases and the J segment 3 bases; nucleotides outside the gene matches: 2. The CDR3 length is 13 residues. The CDR3 DNA is TGTGCCAGCAGCTCCGGGACAGAAGAGACCCAGTACTTC. It specifies CASSSGTEETQYF.

This clone was counted only a few times. The chain couples TRBV7-9 to TRBJ1-5; 8 bases agree with TRBD1. Looked up from germline, CDR1 is SEHNR and CDR2 is FQNEAQ (reference sequence). This CDR3 region has 14 residues. V lost 5 bases to trimming and J lost 4 bases; unmatched junction nucleotides: 4. The CDR3 DNA follows: TGTGCCAGCAGCGGACAGGGAGGGAATCAGCCCCAGCATTTT. Protein product: CASSGQGGNQPQHF.

This clone appeared once. This sequence joins TRBV11-2 and TRBJ1-6; D is unresolved. CDR1 and CDR2 (germline): SGHAT, FQNNGV. The length of the CDR3 is 17 residues. V gave up 1 base and J gave up 4 bases, with 14 bases separating them. In nucleotides, the CDR3 is TGTGCCAGCAGCTTAGTCGACTCGTCGCTATATAATTCACCCCTCCACTTT. This gives the protein CASSLVDSSLYNSPLHF.

The gene calls are TRBV7-3 and TRBJ2-7; 12 bases fit TRBD2. This CDR3 is 14 amino acids long. Unmatched junction bases numbered 3, after V lost 4 bases and J lost 5 bases. Germline V gene lookup returns CDR1 SGHTA and CDR2 FQGTGA. The CDR3 bases are TGTGCCAGCAGCTCGGGACTAGCGGGCCACGAGCAGTACTTC. As protein: CASSSGLAGHEQYF.

The rearrangement uses TRBV30 and TRBJ1-2; tentatively, D is TRBD1 (6 bases). V was clipped by 8 bases and J by 4 bases, with 17 bases between them. CDR1 is GTSNPN, CDR2 SVGIG, per germline (reference sequence). The CDR3 has 13 residues. The CDR3 is CAGGHGEGYGYTF. Written as DNA, the CDR3 is TGTGCCGGGGGGCATGGGGAGGGCTATGGCTACACCTTC.

V and J are TRBV7-9 and TRBJ1-1; D is possibly TRBD1 (6 bases). The germline V gene has CDR1 SEHNR and CDR2 FQNEAQ (reference sequence). The CDR3 runs 15 residues. Trimming took 4 bases from V and 6 from J, leaving 18 bases between them. In DNA, the CDR3 is TGTGCCAGCAGCTCCTCCAGGGGACGGATCGCTGAAGCTTTCTTT. It translates to CASSSSRGRIAEAFF.

The sample holds a few counts of this clone. The chain uses TRBV4-2 and TRBJ1-6; 7 bases match TRBD1. Trimming removed 3 bases from V and 8 bases from J; junction bases left unmatched: 7. Per germline, CDR1 LGHNA and CDR2 YNFKEQ. The CDR3 extends over 15 amino acids. Here the CDR3 reads CASSHQDRADSPLHF. CDR3 nucleotide sequence: TGTGCCAGCAGCCATCAAGACAGGGCAGATTCACCCCTCCACTTT.

This sequence joins TRBV19 and TRBJ1-6, with D perhaps TRBD1 (6 bases). V was trimmed by 7 bases and J by 6 bases, leaving 19 bases between them. Germline loops: CDR1 LNHDA, CDR2 SQIVND (reference sequence). The CDR3 covers 16 residues. The CDR3 reads CASTEAQGMSNSPLHF. The CDR3 bases are TGTGCCAGTACTGAAGCGCAGGGGATGTCTAATTCACCCCTCCACTTT.

The chain links TRBV7-9 to TRBJ1-2; D remains ambiguous. Looked up from germline, CDR1 is SEHNR and CDR2 is FQNEAQ (reference sequence). With 5 bases removed from V and 4 bases from J, the gap between germline ends came to 14 bases. This CDR3 comprises 14 residues. CDR3 region: CASSPVEGSYGYTF. The CDR3 DNA reads TGTGCCAGCAGCCCGGTGGAGGGAAGCTATGGCTACACCTTC.

The chain carries TRBV24-1 and TRBJ2-2; 7 nucleotides match TRBD2. The germline V gene has CDR1 KGHDR and CDR2 SFDVKD. The CDR3 runs to 17 residues. J gave up 1 base and V 3 bases, and 7 bases lay outside the gene matches. As DNA, the CDR3 is TGTGCCACCAGTGATCCGCGGCCGGGGGGGAACACCGGGGAGCTGTTTTTT. Encoded protein: CATSDPRPGGNTGELFF.

In this sample, this clone turned up a few times. V gene TRBV18 combines with J gene TRBJ1-6; possible D gene TRBD1, 6 bases. With 0 bases removed from V and 7 bases from J, the gap between germline ends came to 7 bases. The CDR3 extends over 14 amino acids. CDR1 and CDR2 from the germline V gene are KGHSH and LQKENI. DNA for the CDR3: TGTGCCAGCTCACCACCCACAGGGAATTCACCCCTCCACTTT. This gives the protein CASSPPTGNSPLHF.

The chain couples TRBV5-1 to TRBJ2-5; 8 positions agree with TRBD2. The V gene's germline CDR1 is SGHRS and CDR2 YFSETQ. The V and J ends lost 0 bases and 2 bases, in that order; junction bases with no gene match: 3. The CDR3 contains 15 residues. Here the CDR3 reads CASSLGSGTQETQYF. Here the CDR3 DNA reads TGCGCCAGCAGCTTGGGTAGCGGGACGCAAGAGACCCAGTACTTC. Filled out from reference TRBV5-1 and TRBJ2-5, the complete variable domain reads KAGVTQTPRYLIKTRGQQVTLSCSPISGHRSVSWYQQTPGQGLQFLFEYFSETQRNKGNFPGRFSGRQFSNSRSEMNVSTLELGDSALYLCASSLGSGTQETQYFGPGTRLLVL.

This clone was seen more than once but under ten times. The rearrangement links TRBV19 to TRBJ2-2, with TRBD1 as a possible D gene (5 bases). The CDR3 runs 17 residues. Germline-derived CDR1 and CDR2 are LNHDA and SQIVND (reference sequence). Trimming shortened V by 5 bases and J by 3 bases, and 19 bases separated the two germline ends. This chain's CDR3 is CASSHRTLDSHTGELFF. DNA for the CDR3: TGTGCCAGTAGTCACCGTACGCTTGACAGCCACACCGGGGAGCTGTTTTTT. Complete variable domain (other parts from reference TRBV19 and TRBJ2-2): DGGITQSPKYLFRKEGQNVTLSCEQNLNHDAMYWYRQDPGQGLRLIYYSQIVNDFQKGDIAEGYSVSREKKESFPLTVTSAQKNPTAFYLCASSHRTLDSHTGELFFGEGSRLTVL.

V and J are TRBV19 and TRBJ2-1; TRBD1 is a possible D gene (7 bases). The CDR3 loop spans 22 amino acids. Germline V gene lookup returns CDR1 LNHDA and CDR2 SQIVND (reference sequence). V was pared by 3 bases and J by 6 bases, with 36 bases between. DNA for the CDR3: TGTGCCAGTAGTATGGGGCGGGCGGGACAGCCCCTAAGTGGAAGTGTTGGCAATGAGCAGTTCTTC. It is translated as CASSMGRAGQPLSGSVGNEQFF.

V gene TRBV29-1 combines with J gene TRBJ2-5; perhaps TRBD2 as D (6 bases). V was clipped by 7 bases and J by 5 bases, with 14 bases between them. CDR3 length: 12 amino acids. The germline V gene encodes CDR1 SQVTM and CDR2 ANQGSEA. CDR3 nucleotide sequence: TGCAGCGACCGGAGGGCCGGGGAGACCCAGTACTTC. Protein: CSDRRAGETQYF. Drawing the rest from reference TRBV29-1 and TRBJ2-5, the complete variable domain is SAVISQKPSRDICQRGTSLTIQCQVDSQVTMMFWYRQQPGQSLTLIATANQGSEATYESGFVIDKFPISRPNLTFSTLTVSNMSPEDSSIYLCSDRRAGETQYFGPGTRLLVL.

V usage is TRBV19 and J usage is TRBJ1-1; D is possibly TRBD1 (5 bases). CDR1 and CDR2 (germline): LNHDA, SQIVND (reference sequence). CDR3 length: 13 amino acids. Trimming took off 8 bases at V and 6 bases at J, with 16 bases between the two ends. The CDR3 reads CASRPTDKPEAFF. CDR3 nucleotide sequence: TGTGCCAGTCGCCCTACGGACAAACCTGAAGCTTTCTTT.

J is TRBJ2-7 and V is TRBV6-5; D is possibly TRBD1 (5 bases). CDR1 and CDR2 from the germline V gene are MNHEY and SVGAGI. This CDR3 spans 12 amino acids. Trimming pared 6 bases from V and 5 bases from J, leaving 11 bases between. This chain's CDR3 is CASRNRFHEQYF. The CDR3 coding sequence is TGTGCCAGCAGAAACAGGTTCCACGAGCAGTACTTC.

V is TRBV18 and J is TRBJ2-7, with D tentatively TRBD1 (6 bases). Per germline, CDR1 KGHSH and CDR2 LQKENI. Deletions cut 1 base from V and 0 bases from J, with 7 bases between. The CDR3 is 14 amino acids. CDR3 in amino acids: CASSPQDSSYEQYF. CDR3 coding DNA: TGTGCCAGCTCACCACAGGACAGCTCCTACGAGCAGTACTTC.